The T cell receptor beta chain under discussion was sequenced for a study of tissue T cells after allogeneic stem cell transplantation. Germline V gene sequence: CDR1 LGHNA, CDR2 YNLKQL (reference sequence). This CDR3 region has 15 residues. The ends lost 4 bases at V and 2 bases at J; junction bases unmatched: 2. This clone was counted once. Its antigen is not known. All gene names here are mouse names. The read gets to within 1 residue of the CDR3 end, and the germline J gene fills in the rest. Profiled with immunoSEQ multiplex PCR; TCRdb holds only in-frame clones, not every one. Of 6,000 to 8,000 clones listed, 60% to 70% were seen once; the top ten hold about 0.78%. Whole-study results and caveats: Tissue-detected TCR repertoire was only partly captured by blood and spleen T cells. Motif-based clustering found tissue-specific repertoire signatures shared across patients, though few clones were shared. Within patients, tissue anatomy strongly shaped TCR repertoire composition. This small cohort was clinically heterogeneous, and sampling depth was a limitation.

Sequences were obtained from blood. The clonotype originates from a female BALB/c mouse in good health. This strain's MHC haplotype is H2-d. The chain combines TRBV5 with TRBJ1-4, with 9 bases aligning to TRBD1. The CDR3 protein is CASSPTGGSNERLFF. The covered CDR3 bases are TGTGCCAGCAGCCCAACAGGGGGCTCCAACGAAAGATTATTT.